One and the same sample provided the 23 T cell receptor beta chains below, sequenced in a study of T cell changes during pregnancy in multiple sclerosis. This table comes from immunoSEQ multiplex PCR, and its TCRdb copy is limited to in-frame clones, with some not included. The table includes around 100,000 clones, 92% detected once. Sequences were derived from peripheral blood, sampled after pregnancy. The source of these receptors is a female donor with multiple sclerosis, enrolled in a pregnancy study.

This clone was found once. V usage is TRBV2 and J usage is TRBJ1-5; the match to TRBD1 covers 10 bases. V lost 6 bases, J lost 6 bases, and 8 bases stayed unmatched. The CDR3 spans 15 residues. CDR1 and CDR2 from the germline V gene are SNHLY and FYNNEI. The CDR3 spells CASRKTGGEAQPQHF. As DNA, the CDR3 is TGTGCCAGCAGGAAGACAGGGGGCGAGGCTCAGCCCCAGCATTTT.

The chain recombines TRBV7-6 with TRBJ1-6; unclear D gene. The CDR3 spans 13 residues. V lost 1 base and J lost 11, with 9 bases in between. CDR1 is SGHVS and CDR2 is FNYEAQ in the germline V gene. The DNA for the CDR3 is TGTGCCAGCAGCTTAGACGGTGCGGCACCCCTCCACTTT. Translated, it gives CASSLDGAAPLHF.

This rearrangement joins TRBV13 to TRBJ2-1, with TRBD2 matching over 7 bases. The CDR3 covers 13 residues. The germline V gene has CDR1 PRHDT and CDR2 FYEKMQ (reference sequence). V was pared by 4 bases and J by 11 bases, with 8 bases of the junction left unmatched. DNA of the CDR3: TGTGCCAGCAGCTCCAACGCGGGGGATCAGCAGTTCTTC. Translating gives CASSSNAGDQQFF.

The V call is TRBV4-3, the J call TRBJ2-7; a weak D match, TRBD1 (6 bases). CDR3 size: 14 residues. Germline assignment: CDR1 LGHNA and CDR2 YSLEER. V lost 4 bases, J lost 2 bases, and 12 bases lay in between. For the CDR3, the DNA is TGCGCCAGCAGCCTTGGAACAGGGACCTACGAGCAGTACTTC. Amino acids: CASSLGTGTYEQYF.

The rearrangement uses TRBV18 and TRBJ2-7; D is perhaps TRBD1 (7 bases). The CDR3 consists of 13 residues. Germline loops: CDR1 KGHSH, CDR2 LQKENI. Trimming took 7 bases from V and 0 from J, leaving 10 bases between them. DNA for the CDR3: TGTGCCAGCTGCGGGACAGACTCCTACGAGCAGTACTTC. It is translated as CASCGTDSYEQYF.

This chain joins TRBV7-9 and TRBJ2-5; 8 bases are a match to TRBD1. Per germline, CDR1 SEHNR and CDR2 FQNEAQ (reference sequence). V gave up 5 bases and J gave up 4 bases; unmatched junction bases: 9. The CDR3 totals 15 residues. CDR3: CASSPLPGGRETQYF. The CDR3 nucleotides read TGTGCCAGCAGCCCCCTCCCAGGGGGCAGAGAGACCCAGTACTTC.

V usage is TRBV7-6 and J usage is TRBJ2-7; D gene ambiguous. CDR1 is SGHVS and CDR2 is FNYEAQ in the germline V gene. Trimming left V 1 base short and J 7 bases short, with 11 bases between. This CDR3 region has 13 residues. The CDR3 DNA follows: TGTGCCAGCAGCTTAGAGGCTAGTTGGGAGCAGTACTTC. Translated: CASSLEASWEQYF.

V is TRBV2 and J is TRBJ1-2; no firm D call. The CDR3 consists of 14 residues. The germline V gene encodes CDR1 SNHLY and CDR2 FYNNEI. Trimming shortened V by 3 bases and J by 4 bases, and 12 bases separated the two germline ends. CDR3 DNA sequence: TGTGCCAGCAGTGAGCGTCGGGAACCCTATGGCTACACCTTC. Amino acid sequence: CASSERREPYGYTF.

The chain has TRBV11-3 and TRBJ2-6; D call uncertain. Trimming pared 1 base from V and 0 bases from J, leaving 7 bases between. The germline V gene encodes CDR1 SGHNT and CDR2 YENEEA. The CDR3 is 16 residues long. The CDR3 sequence: CASSLALSSGANVLTF. The CDR3 coding sequence is TGTGCCAGCAGCTTAGCGCTCAGCTCTGGGGCCAACGTCCTGACTTTC.

This clone was recorded once. This chain joins TRBV19 and TRBJ2-7; D unresolved. Germline loops: CDR1 LNHDA, CDR2 SQIVND (reference sequence). V gave up 4 bases and J gave up 2 bases, with 12 bases separating them. This CDR3 has 14 residues. The CDR3 is CASSTSRQAYEQYF. DNA for the CDR3: TGTGCCAGTAGTACATCACGTCAGGCCTACGAGCAGTACTTC.

Here the CDR3 reads CASSLEGQGFSGELFF. The DNA of the CDR3 is TGCGCCAGCAGCTTGGAGGGACAGGGATTTTCCGGGGAGCTGTTTTTT. The chain couples TRBV5-1 to TRBJ2-2, with 9 bases matching TRBD1. CDR1 SGHRS and CDR2 YFSETQ come from the germline V gene. This CDR3 region has 16 residues. J was trimmed by 6 bases and V by 0 bases; bases with no gene match: 6. Combining the CDR3 with reference TRBV5-1 and TRBJ2-2 gives the whole variable domain KAGVTQTPRYLIKTRGQQVTLSCSPISGHRSVSWYQQTPGQGLQFLFEYFSETQRNKGNFPGRFSGRQFSNSRSEMNVSTLELGDSALYLCASSLEGQGFSGELFFGEGSRLTVL.

In DNA, the CDR3 is TGTGCCAGCAGCCGTGGGCGGGGTAACAAAAACATTCAGTACTTC. This translates into CASSRGRGNKNIQYF. The rearrangement joins TRBV11-3 to TRBJ2-4; D is possibly TRBD2 (6 bases). The germline CDR1 and CDR2 sequences are SGHNT and YENEEA. With 5 bases removed from V and 3 bases from J, the gap between germline ends came to 14 bases. The CDR3 spans 15 residues.

The chain uses TRBV6-1 and TRBJ1-5; D is possibly TRBD1 (5 bases). Germline lookup yields CDR1 MNHNS and CDR2 SASEGT. V shed 2 bases and J shed 7 bases, with 15 bases lying between them. CDR3 length: 15 amino acids. The DNA for the CDR3 is TGTGCCAGCAGTGAATCAGGTAGAGGACACCAGCCCCAGCATTTT. It yields the protein CASSESGRGHQPQHF.

The sample holds a few counts of this clone. The CDR3 region has the DNA TGTGCCAGTAGGACAACAGGGCGGGAGACCCAGTACTTC. It specifies CASRTTGRETQYF. This chain joins TRBV19 and TRBJ2-5, with a weak D call TRBD1 (6 bases). This CDR3 spans 13 amino acids. Trimming pared 6 bases from V and 5 bases from J, leaving 13 bases between. Germline CDR1 reads LNHDA; CDR2 reads SQIVND (reference sequence).

The rearrangement links TRBV27 to TRBJ2-1, with 8 bases identical to TRBD2. CDR1 is MNHEY and CDR2 is SMNVEV in the germline V gene (reference sequence). This CDR3 comprises 15 residues. Unmatched junction bases numbered 6, after V lost 0 bases and J lost 8 bases. The CDR3, as DNA: TGTGCCAGCAGTTTATCAGGCGGGGGGCCCCATGAGCAGTTCTTC. Its protein product is CASSLSGGGPHEQFF.

The chain carries TRBV29-1 and TRBJ1-1; D perhaps matches TRBD1 (6 bases). CDR3 size: 14 residues. Germline V CDR1 and CDR2: SQVTM, ANQGSEA. Trimming took off 5 bases at V and 4 bases at J, with 17 bases between the two ends. CDR3 DNA: TGCAGCGTTTGCCTCAAGGGAGGGGGCACTGAAGCTTTCTTT. Translated: CSVCLKGGGTEAFF.

The chain is built from TRBV10-1 and TRBJ1-5; TRBD1 agrees at 10 bases. CDR1 is WNHNN and CDR2 is SYGVQD in the germline V gene (reference sequence). The CDR3 has 20 amino acids. The V segment lost 4 bases and the J segment 2 bases; nucleotides outside the gene matches: 17. The CDR3 sequence: CASSARGQGGSGGGNQPQHF. In nucleotides, the CDR3 is TGCGCCAGCAGTGCCCGAGGACAGGGGGGGTCTGGAGGTGGCAATCAGCCCCAGCATTTT.

The chain links TRBV27 to TRBJ2-7; 7 nucleotides align to TRBD2. V lost 6 bases and J lost 0; bases outside the gene matches: 8. The CDR3 length is 15 residues. Germline lookup yields CDR1 MNHEY and CDR2 SMNVEV (reference sequence). Here the CDR3 DNA reads TGTGCCAGCAGAGAATCTAGCGGCTACTCCTACGAGCAGTACTTC. It yields the protein CASRESSGYSYEQYF.

The V and J genes are TRBV27 and TRBJ2-3; 8 bases match TRBD1. The CDR3 extends over 15 amino acids. V was clipped by 3 bases and J by 2 bases; unmatched bases: 4. The germline V gene encodes CDR1 MNHEY and CDR2 SMNVEV (reference sequence). CDR3 in DNA: TGTGCCAGCAGTTTGGGACAGGACTACACAGATACGCAGTATTTT. This sequence encodes CASSLGQDYTDTQYF.

This chain connects TRBV6-6 to TRBJ1-2; 7 bases agree with TRBD1. After removal of 4 bases from V and 4 bases from J, the junction contained 6 bases not matched to a gene. This CDR3 contains 14 residues. Germline CDR1 reads MNHNY; CDR2 reads SVGAGI (reference sequence). As DNA, the CDR3 is TGTGCCAGCAGTTCGACAGGGTTGGGCTATGGCTACACCTTC. Protein sequence: CASSSTGLGYGYTF.

This chain links TRBV9 with TRBJ2-3; no reliable D call. CDR1 is SGDLS, CDR2 YYNGEE, per germline. CDR3 length equals 16 residues. Trimming cost V 0 bases and J 0 bases, with 11 bases left between them. The CDR3 sequence: CASSVEAATSTDTQYF. The CDR3, as DNA: TGTGCCAGCAGCGTAGAGGCGGCTACTAGCACAGATACGCAGTATTTT.

In its sample, this clone was seen once. This chain connects TRBV18 to TRBJ2-7; weak D call: TRBD2 (5 bases). Trimming took 1 base from V and 3 from J, leaving 13 bases between them. In germline, CDR1 is KGHSH, CDR2 LQKENI. This CDR3 is 15 amino acids long. CDR3 DNA sequence: TGTGCCAGCTCACCACAGTCGGACGGAGGCTACGAGCAGTACTTC. It translates to CASSPQSDGGYEQYF. Full variable domain (outside the CDR3, taken from reference TRBV18 and TRBJ2-7): NAGVMQNPRHLVRRRGQEARLRCSPMKGHSHVYWYRQLPEEGLKFMVYLQKENIIDESGMPKERFSAEFPKEGPSILRIQQVVRGDSAAYFCASSPQSDGGYEQYFGPGTRLTVT.

This clone was seen only once. V and J are TRBV5-5 and TRBJ1-2; maybe TRBD1 (5 bases). CDR3 length equals 14 residues. Trimming shortened V by 4 bases and J by 6 bases, and 16 bases separated the two germline ends. Germline loops: CDR1 SGHKS, CDR2 YYEKEE (reference sequence). CDR3 sequence: CASSPPQGGNGYTF. In DNA, the CDR3 is TGTGCCAGCAGCCCCCCGCAGGGAGGGAATGGCTACACCTTC.